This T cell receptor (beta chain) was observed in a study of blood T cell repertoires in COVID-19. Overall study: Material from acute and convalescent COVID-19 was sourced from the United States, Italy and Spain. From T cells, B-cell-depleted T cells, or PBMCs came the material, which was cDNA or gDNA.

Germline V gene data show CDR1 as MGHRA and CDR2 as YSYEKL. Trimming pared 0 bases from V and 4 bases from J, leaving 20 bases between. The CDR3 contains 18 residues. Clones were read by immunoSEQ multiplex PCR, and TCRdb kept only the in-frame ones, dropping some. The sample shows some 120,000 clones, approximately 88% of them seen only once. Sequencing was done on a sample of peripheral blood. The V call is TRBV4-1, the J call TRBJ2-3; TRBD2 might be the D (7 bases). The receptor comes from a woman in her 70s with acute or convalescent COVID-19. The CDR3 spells CASSQERGGIGRADTQYF. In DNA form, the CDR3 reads TGCGCCAGCAGCCAAGAGAGGGGGGGGATAGGTCGGGCAGATACGCAGTATTTT.